This record looks at one T cell receptor (beta chain) sequence and its context. Authors' processing steps: By means of reference gene primer amplification, nucleated cell counts were estimated. The protocol was immunoSEQ multiplex PCR, while the TCRdb copy is restricted to in-frame clones and leaves out a portion. The V and J calls and the clone size are those of that table, but D and trimming were determined from the DNA. The table shows roughly 150,000 clones, with roughly 90% occurring only once. The sample belongs to a study of blood T cell repertoires in COVID-19. About the study: Acute-phase and convalescent COVID-19 samples originated in the United States, Italy and Spain. T cells, B-cell-depleted T cells, or PBMCs supplied cDNA or gDNA.

The germline gives CDR1 SNHLY, CDR2 FYNNEI. This CDR3 region has 10 residues. Trimming stripped 11 bases from V and 12 bases from J, with 13 bases between. The sequenced material came from peripheral blood. This sequence joins TRBV2 and TRBJ1-4; weak D call: TRBD1 (5 bases). The TCR was taken from a man aged 55 to 70 with acute or convalescent COVID-19. As DNA, the CDR3 is TGTGCCCCCAGGCTACAGGAACTGTTTTTT. It yields the protein CAPRLQELFF.